These 16 T cell receptor beta chains originate from one sample sequenced in a study of breast tumors, draining lymph nodes, adjacent tissues. Axillary draining lymph nodes of breast cancer patients supplied the node samples. TCRdb called the multiplex PCR reads again in MiXCR, with one record for every CDR3 protein. In the table there are 200,000 or so distinct CDR3 sequences, approximately 30% of which are singletons. Specimen: axillary lymph node tissue. These receptors originate from a female donor with breast cancer. Some clones in this sample may be carry-over from other donors' samples.

As regards this clonotype: Just one base apart from a much larger clone, this may be a read error. The conserved phenylalanine or tryptophan is not found at the CDR3 terminus, so this likely reflects a read error. The gene calls are TRBV5-5 and TRBJ2-3; D perhaps matches TRBD1 (5 bases). The CDR3 length is 15 residues. CDR1 is SGHKS, CDR2 YYEKEE, per germline (reference sequence). Trimming removed 3 bases from V and 4 bases from J, with 15 bases in between. The CDR3 region has the DNA TGTGCCAGCAGCTCGTTGGACAAAATCCCAGATACGCAGTATTCT. Encoded protein: CASSSLDKIPDTQYS.

This clonotype was counted at least ten times. V and J are TRBV19 and TRBJ2-6; D might be TRBD2 (5 bases). The V gene's germline CDR1 is LNHDA and CDR2 SQIVND (reference sequence). This CDR3 has 14 amino acids. The V and J ends lost 6 bases and 4 bases respectively, with 10 bases between them. The CDR3 region has the DNA TGTGCCAGTAGGATGGACTTCGGGGCCAACGTCCTGACTTTC. Residues: CASRMDFGANVLTF.

As to this clonotype: Mismatch with germline at one junction end may stem from a read error. This chain links TRBV7-6 with TRBJ2-1, with TRBD2 matching over 9 bases. The CDR3 loop spans 15 amino acids. Germline assignment: CDR1 SGHVS and CDR2 FNYEAQ. As DNA, the CDR3 is TGTGCCAGCAGCTTCAATAGCGGGAGTTTTGATGAGCAATTCTTC. It specifies CASSFNSGSFDEQFF.

This clonotype was picked up many times. This chain links TRBV5-8 with TRBJ1-2, with unresolved D. The germline V gene has CDR1 SGHTS and CDR2 YDEGEE. The CDR3 totals 14 residues. V shed 0 bases and J shed 4 bases, with 10 bases lying between them. The CDR3 reads CASSLGVRSYGYTF. For the CDR3, the DNA is TGTGCCAGCAGCTTGGGGGTCCGGTCCTATGGCTACACCTTC.

This clonotype was recorded at least ten times. This CDR3 reads CATSEGGKGYF. The CDR3 DNA is TGTGCCACCAGTGAAGGCGGCAAGGGGTATTTT. The gene calls are TRBV24-1 and TRBJ2-3; unclear D gene. CDR1 KGHDR and CDR2 SFDVKD come from the germline V gene. This CDR3 spans 11 amino acids. With 4 bases removed from V and 14 bases from J, the gap between germline ends came to 12 bases.

V usage is TRBV10-3 and J usage is TRBJ2-3, with D perhaps TRBD1 or TRBD2 (5 bases each). The V gene lost 10 bases and the J gene lost 0 bases, with 17 bases spanning the gap. Germline assignment: CDR1 ENHRY and CDR2 SYGVKD. CDR3 length: 15 residues. CDR3 region: CATDRDRSSTDTQYF. The CDR3 coding sequence is TGTGCCACCGACCGGGACCGATCTAGCACAGATACGCAGTATTTT.

Many counts were recorded for this clonotype. The chain couples TRBV12-3 or TRBV12-4 to TRBJ2-6; a possible D gene is TRBD2 (6 bases). The length of the CDR3 is 18 residues. V was cut by 5 bases and J by 4 bases, with 21 bases left in between. CDR3 sequence (DNA): TGTGCCAGCAGTCCAAGGTGGGGAGGTCTTTTCGGGGCCAACGTCCTGACTTTC. It codes for CASSPRWGGLFGANVLTF.

A few counts support this clonotype. One junction end does not reproduce the germline sequence, and a read error may be involved. The J gene is TRBJ1-2, the V gene TRBV6-5; D is undetermined. Germline V gene lookup returns CDR1 MNHEY and CDR2 SVGAGI. This CDR3 is 16 amino acids long. CDR3 DNA: TGTGCCAGCAGTCACTCGAAATTCAGGACTAACTATGGCTACACCTTC. Its protein product is CASSHSKFRTNYGYTF.

A remark on this clonotype: A read error is likely, as this CDR3 ends without the conserved phenylalanine or tryptophan. The V gene is TRBV25-1, the J gene TRBJ1-5; D is unclear. This CDR3 region has 16 residues. Germline CDR1 and CDR2: MGHDK and SYGVNS. V was clipped by 5 bases and J by 0 bases, with 14 bases between them. CDR3 residues: CASSPRGVSSNQPQHV. The CDR3 coding sequence is TGTGCCAGCAGTCCCCGAGGAGTGAGTAGCAATCAGCCCCAGCATGTT.

The chain employs TRBV2 and TRBJ2-1; TRBD2 aligns across 9 bases. The CDR3 consists of 12 residues. Per germline, CDR1 SNHLY and CDR2 FYNNEI. As DNA, the CDR3 is TGTGCTAGCGGCGGGAGGGAAAATGAGCAGTTCTTC. Protein: CASGGRENEQFF. The variable domain in full, completed from reference TRBV2 and TRBJ2-1, reads EPEVTQTPSHQVTQMGQEVILRCVPISNHLYFYWYRQILGQKVEFLVSFYNNEISEKSEIFDDQFSVERPDGSNFTLKIRSTKLEDSAMYFCASGGRENEQFFGPGTRLTVL.

A remark on this clonotype: Germline is not matched at one junction end, which may reflect a read error. This rearrangement joins TRBV7-2 to TRBJ2-3; D remains unclear. This CDR3 is 14 amino acids long. The germline V gene has CDR1 SGHTA and CDR2 FQGNSA. The CDR3 coding sequence is TGCGCCAGCAGCCCCTCTAAGGGCACAGATACGCAGTATTTT. It translates to CASSPSKGTDTQYF.

This clonotype showed up just a few times. Given a much more abundant clone one base away, this may be a read error. The V gene is TRBV5-4, the J gene TRBJ1-2, with D perhaps matching TRBD1 (5 bases). Trimming removed 5 bases from V and 4 bases from J, with 15 bases in between. CDR1 is SGHNT, CDR2 YYREEE, per germline (reference sequence). This CDR3 is built from 14 residues. The CDR3 nucleotides are TGTGCCAGCAGAAACCGCAGGGCGCTCTATGGCTACACCTTC. The encoded protein is CASRNRRALYGYTF.

The sample holds many counts of this clonotype. CDR3 in DNA: TGTGCCAGCAGCTTATCAGGGGGCGGCTCCTACGAGCAGTACTTC. Translation: CASSLSGGGSYEQYF. The V gene is TRBV11-3, the J gene TRBJ2-7; the match to TRBD1 covers 8 bases. The CDR3 totals 15 residues. V was clipped by 2 bases and J by 0 bases; unmatched bases: 3. CDR1 SGHNT and CDR2 YENEEA come from the germline V gene. The complete variable domain, with remaining parts taken from reference TRBV11-3 and TRBJ2-7, reads EAGVVQSPRYKIIEKKQPVAFWCNPISGHNTLYWYLQNLGQGPELLIRYENEEAVDDSQLPKDRFSAERLKGVDSTLKIQPAELGDSAVYLCASSLSGGGSYEQYFGPGTRLTVT.

This clonotype was recorded at least ten times. The chain recombines TRBV11-2 with TRBJ1-2; TRBD1 is a possible D gene (5 bases). Trimming removed 5 bases at V and 3 bases at J, with 13 bases between. The germline V gene encodes CDR1 SGHAT and CDR2 FQNNGV. The CDR3 runs to 14 residues. DNA of the CDR3: TGTGCCAGCAGCAGGGGCCCCGAGGACTATGGCTACACCTTC. It specifies CASSRGPEDYGYTF.

This clonotype was seen repeatedly, ten times or more. The gene calls are TRBV15 and TRBJ2-6, with D unclear. V shed 0 bases and J shed 0 bases, with 9 bases lying between them. Looked up from germline, CDR1 is LNHNV and CDR2 is YYDKDF (reference sequence). The CDR3 has 17 amino acids. CDR3 coding DNA: TGTGCCACCAGCAGAGATGGGGATTTCTCTGGGGCCAACGTCCTGACTTTC. This codes for CATSRDGDFSGANVLTF.

This rearrangement joins TRBV20-1 to TRBJ2-2, with a possible D match to TRBD1 (6 bases). The V gene lost 0 bases and the J gene lost 6 bases, with 17 bases spanning the gap. There are 16 residues in the CDR3. CDR1 is DFQATT, CDR2 SNEGSKA, per germline (reference sequence). The CDR3 loop reads CSARDPRQGSAGELFF. The CDR3 DNA reads TGCAGTGCTAGAGATCCGAGGCAGGGGTCCGCCGGGGAGCTGTTTTTT.